This T cell receptor beta chain came from a study of blood T cell repertoires in COVID-19. The repertoire was sequenced with immunoSEQ multiplex PCR; TCRdb's copy has only in-frame clones and lacks some. Of some 320,000 clones in the sample, around nine tenths were seen once. The CDR3 has 13 amino acids. Trimming took 5 bases from V and 10 from J; bases not matched to a gene: 3. Germline V gene sequence: CDR1 SEHNR, CDR2 FQNEAQ (reference sequence). This clone was counted once. This chain connects TRBV7-9 to TRBJ2-1, with 12 bases fitting TRBD2. Sequences were obtained from PBMCs or T cells enriched from blood (not recorded which). This receptor was taken from a woman aged 45 to 65 who had been exposed to COVID-19. Here the CDR3 DNA reads TGTGCCAGCAGCCCTAGCGGGGGGGCCGAGCAGTTCTTC. This codes for CASSPSGGAEQFF.